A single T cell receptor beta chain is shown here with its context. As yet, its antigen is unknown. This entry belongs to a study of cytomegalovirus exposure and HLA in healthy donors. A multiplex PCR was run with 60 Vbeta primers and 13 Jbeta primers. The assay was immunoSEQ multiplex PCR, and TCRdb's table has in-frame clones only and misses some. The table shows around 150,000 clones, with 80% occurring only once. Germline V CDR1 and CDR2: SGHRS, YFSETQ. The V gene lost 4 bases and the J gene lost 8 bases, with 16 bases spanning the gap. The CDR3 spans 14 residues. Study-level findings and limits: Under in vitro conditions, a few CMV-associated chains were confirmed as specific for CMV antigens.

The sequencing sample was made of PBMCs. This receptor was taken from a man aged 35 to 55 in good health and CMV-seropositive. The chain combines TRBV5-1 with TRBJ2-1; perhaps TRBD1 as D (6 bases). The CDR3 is CASSVPTGFDEQFF. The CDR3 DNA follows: TGCGCCAGCAGCGTCCCAACAGGGTTCGATGAGCAGTTCTTC.